These 11 T cell receptor beta chains came from one sample sequenced in a study of T cell responses to AZD1222 COVID-19 vaccine. Profiling relied on immunoSEQ multiplex PCR, and the TCRdb table lists in-frame clones only, not all of them. The sample consists of 130,000 to 150,000 clones, roughly 90% of them appearing once. The sequences come from peripheral blood, collected on day 0 of AZD1222 vaccination. All receptors come from an adult in good health.

This clone appeared a single time. The chain employs TRBV6-5 and TRBJ1-5, with D unclear. This CDR3 comprises 14 residues. The V gene's germline CDR1 is MNHEY and CDR2 SVGAGI. V was shortened by 6 bases and J by 2 bases, with 11 bases between the two germline ends. The CDR3 DNA reads TGTGCCAGCAGCAGGACGGACGGCAATCAGCCCCAGCATTTT. Its translation is CASSRTDGNQPQHF.

The chain has TRBV30 and TRBJ2-7, with no clear D. V was cut by 2 bases and J by 3 bases, with 8 bases left in between. Germline V gives CDR1 GTSNPN, CDR2 SVGIG (reference sequence). The CDR3 runs to 12 residues. CDR3 amino acids: CAWSHSVYEQYF. DNA for the CDR3: TGTGCCTGGAGTCACTCTGTCTACGAGCAGTACTTC.

V gene TRBV6-5 combines with J gene TRBJ2-7; TRBD2 is a possible D gene (5 bases). The CDR3 is 13 residues long. Germline loops: CDR1 MNHEY, CDR2 SVGAGI. V was pared by 2 bases and J by 4 bases, with 9 bases between. CDR3 sequence (DNA): TGTGCCAGCAGTTACAGCGGCTCTTACGAGCAGTACTTC. It codes for CASSYSGSYEQYF.

In its sample, this clone was seen a few times. The DNA of the CDR3 is TGTGCCAGCAGCTTACTGGGACAGACCTACGAGCAGTACTTC. It yields the protein CASSLLGQTYEQYF. The chain uses TRBV7-9 and TRBJ2-7, with TRBD1 matching over 7 bases. The CDR3 has 14 residues. Trimming took 2 bases from V and 2 from J; bases not matched to a gene: 3. Germline CDR1 reads SEHNR; CDR2 reads FQNEAQ (reference sequence).

In this sample, this clone turned up once. The V gene is TRBV5-5, the J gene TRBJ2-7; 7 bases match TRBD1. Germline CDR1 and CDR2: SGHKS and YYEKEE (reference sequence). The CDR3 sequence is 15 residues long. V trimming: 3 bases; J trimming: 3 bases; junction bases outside the gene matches: 9. For the CDR3, the DNA is TGTGCCAGCAGCTCTGGGACAGTGTTAATCTACGAGCAGTACTTC. It is translated as CASSSGTVLIYEQYF.

In regard to this clone: Other DNA sequences within the sample encode an identical CDR3. The J gene is TRBJ2-1, the V gene TRBV4-2; the D is unclear. V lost 1 base to trimming and J lost 4 bases, with 5 bases between them. Germline assignment: CDR1 LGHNA and CDR2 YNFKEQ. The CDR3 is 13 amino acids. Here the CDR3 DNA reads TGTGCCAGCAGCCAAGGAGATTACAATGAGCAGTTCTTC. Translating it yields CASSQGDYNEQFF.

This clone was counted between two and nine times. The chain joins TRBV2 to TRBJ1-1, with a weak D call TRBD1 (5 bases). CDR3 length: 12 amino acids. Germline assignment: CDR1 SNHLY and CDR2 FYNNEI. The V end lost 4 bases, the J end lost 3 bases, and 6 bases lay between the germline ends. CDR3 region: CASSVQDTEAFF. The CDR3 DNA is TGTGCCAGCAGTGTACAGGACACTGAAGCTTTCTTT.

This chain links TRBV4-1 with TRBJ2-7, with D possibly being TRBD2 (7 bases). V was pared by 4 bases and J by 3 bases, with 19 bases between. The CDR3 contains 16 residues. In germline, CDR1 is MGHRA, CDR2 YSYEKL. The CDR3 coding sequence is TGCGCCAGCAGCCTCCAAGGAGGGGGGGGAGGCTACGAGCAGTACTTC. The encoded protein is CASSLQGGGGGYEQYF.

The chain carries TRBV10-3 and TRBJ2-1, with D possibly TRBD1 on 6 matching bases. Germline V gene sequence: CDR1 ENHRY, CDR2 SYGVKD. The CDR3 is 15 amino acids. Trimming shortened V by 6 bases and J by 8 bases, and 20 bases separated the two germline ends. The chain's CDR3 is CAISPVGTSYHEQFF. The CDR3 nucleotides are TGTGCCATCAGCCCGGTCGGGACATCGTATCATGAGCAGTTCTTC.

The rearrangement joins TRBV9 to TRBJ2-5, with D possibly being TRBD2 (5 bases). The V and J ends lost 0 bases and 4 bases respectively, with 10 bases between them. The CDR3 sequence is 14 residues long. The germline gives CDR1 SGDLS, CDR2 YYNGEE. CDR3 amino acids: CASSVGGNGETQYF. The CDR3 coding sequence is TGTGCCAGCAGCGTAGGAGGGAACGGAGAGACCCAGTACTTC.

The J gene is TRBJ2-6, the V gene TRBV9; no firm D call. Trimming took off 5 bases at V and 2 bases at J, with 26 bases between the two ends. The CDR3 length is 20 residues. Per the germline V gene, CDR1 is SGDLS and CDR2 is YYNGEE. Here the CDR3 DNA reads TGTGCCAGCAGAGATCCGGGCCACCCCCCCAGCCCTCCTGGGGCCAACGTCCTGACTTTC. Protein: CASRDPGHPPSPPGANVLTF.